The 10 T cell receptor beta chains below come from one sample, sequenced in a study of cytotoxic CD8 clonotypes in ibrutinib-treated CLL. The table came from immunoSEQ multiplex PCR; TCRdb's copy has only in-frame clones and leaves some out. The sample includes about 56,000 clones, approximately 52% of them seen just once. Here the sequenced sample was PBMCs, taken after 24 months of ibrutinib treatment. The source is a human donor with chronic lymphocytic leukemia.

In this sample, this clone turned up once. The genes are TRBV14 and TRBJ2-5, with no clear D. In germline, CDR1 is SGHDN, CDR2 FVKESK. The CDR3 consists of 11 residues. The V gene lost 3 bases and the J gene lost 2 bases, with 1 base spanning the gap. CDR3 loop: CASSHQETQYF. The CDR3 DNA is TGTGCCAGCAGCCATCAAGAGACCCAGTACTTC.

The J gene is TRBJ2-3, the V gene TRBV7-2; 8 positions match TRBD1. V shed 4 bases and J 1 base; nucleotides not matched to a gene: 4. The length of the CDR3 is 15 residues. Per the germline V gene, CDR1 is SGHTA and CDR2 is FQGNSA. The CDR3 here is CASSSQTGGTDTQYF. The DNA for the CDR3 is TGTGCCAGCAGCTCTCAGACAGGGGGCACAGATACGCAGTATTTT.

The V call is TRBV10-3, the J call TRBJ2-3; 9 positions agree with TRBD1. After removal of 10 bases from V and 5 bases from J, the junction contained 7 bases not matched to a gene. Per the germline V gene, CDR1 is ENHRY and CDR2 is SYGVKD. This CDR3 is built from 13 residues. The chain's CDR3 is CATHRGQGDTQYF. The CDR3 DNA sequence: TGTGCCACCCACAGGGGGCAGGGAGATACGCAGTATTTT.

This clone has a count of ten or more. The chain has TRBV27 and TRBJ1-6; D perhaps matches TRBD1 (5 bases). Germline CDR1 and CDR2: MNHEY and SMNVEV (reference sequence). CDR3 size: 14 residues. V gave up 5 bases and J gave up 10 bases, with 15 bases separating them. The CDR3 loop reads CASSLFQGGSPLHF. The CDR3 nucleotides read TGTGCCAGCAGTCTCTTTCAGGGTGGGTCACCCCTCCACTTT.

This clone was seen only a few times. J is TRBJ1-3 and V is TRBV27; possibly TRBD1 for D (6 bases). Germline values: CDR1 MNHEY, CDR2 SMNVEV (reference sequence). The CDR3 sequence is 17 residues long. The germline V and J ends were trimmed by 3 bases and 1 base, with 16 bases remaining between them. The DNA for the CDR3 is TGTGCCAGCAGTTTCCCCTGGCGAGGACAGTCTGGAAACACCATATATTTT. Translation gives CASSFPWRGQSGNTIYF.

The table lists this clone with a few counts. This chain joins TRBV29-1 and TRBJ2-3; TRBD1 matches 7 bases. Germline V lookup: CDR1 SQVTM, CDR2 ANQGSEA. J lost 3 bases, V lost 7 bases, and 13 bases had no gene match. This CDR3 is 15 amino acids long. DNA for the CDR3: TGCAGCGCCGCCGTGTCAGGGGGATTTACAGATACGCAGTATTTT. Protein: CSAAVSGGFTDTQYF.

This rearrangement joins TRBV7-6 to TRBJ2-7; D possibly uses TRBD1 or TRBD2 (5 bases each). The germline gives CDR1 SGHVS, CDR2 FNYEAQ. The length of the CDR3 is 13 residues. Trimming took 4 bases from V and 4 from J, leaving 11 bases between them. The CDR3 here is CASSSGTPYEQYF. CDR3 DNA: TGTGCCAGCAGCTCAGGGACCCCGTACGAGCAGTACTTC. The variable domain in full, completed from reference TRBV7-6 and TRBJ2-7, reads GAGVSQSPRYKVTKRGQDVALRCDPISGHVSLYWYRQALGQGPEFLTYFNYEAQQDKSGLPNDRFSAERPEGSISTLTIQRTEQRDSAMYRCASSSGTPYEQYFGPGTRLTVT.

This clone was detected once. The chain uses TRBV18 and TRBJ2-7; 7 bases map to TRBD1. Trimming removed 1 base from V and 6 bases from J; junction bases left unmatched: 3. The CDR3 consists of 13 residues. Germline V lookup: CDR1 KGHSH, CDR2 LQKENI. The CDR3 is CASSPRQGIEQYF. CDR3 DNA sequence: TGTGCCAGCTCACCACGACAGGGTATCGAGCAGTACTTC.

Written as DNA, the CDR3 is TGTGCCAGCATATTCAGGAACACTGAAGCTTTCTTT. It translates to CASIFRNTEAFF. The gene calls are TRBV2 and TRBJ1-1; D unclear. Germline CDR1 is SNHLY and CDR2 is FYNNEI. V lost 7 bases, J lost 1 base, and 7 bases lay in between. The CDR3 is 12 residues long.

This clone was counted a few times. The rearrangement uses TRBV19 and TRBJ1-1, with D unclear. The V end was cut by 6 bases, the J end by 2 bases, with 13 bases between. The CDR3 totals 14 residues. The germline gives CDR1 LNHDA, CDR2 SQIVND (reference sequence). The CDR3 region has the DNA TGTGCCAGTAGCATGATGGACGGTAACACTGAAGCTTTCTTT. Protein product: CASSMMDGNTEAFF.